The 26 T cell receptor beta chains below all came from one sample that was sequenced in a study of shared T cell receptors in the human thymus. The protocol was immunoSEQ multiplex PCR, while the TCRdb copy is restricted to in-frame clones and leaves out a portion. Among about 660,000 clones listed, 70% to 90% were seen once. The sample was also linked to a second study, of human thymus T cells.

Sequencing used thymocytes. The receptors derive from a boy under three years old with a congenital heart defect.

V usage is TRBV15 and J usage is TRBJ2-4; 16 bases match TRBD2. V was pared by 0 bases and J by 8 bases, with 13 bases of the junction left unmatched. Per germline, CDR1 LNHNV and CDR2 YYDKDF (reference sequence). The CDR3 totals 20 residues. CDR3 residues: CATSRDRPRGTSGGVDIQYF. In DNA form, the CDR3 reads TGTGCCACCAGCAGAGATCGGCCTAGAGGGACTAGCGGGGGGGTGGACATTCAGTACTTC.

A word on this clone: This CDR3 is also generated by other DNA sequences in the sample. The chain is built from TRBV9 and TRBJ1-4; 7 nucleotides align to TRBD1. J lost 0 bases, V lost 3 bases, and 2 bases had no gene match. Germline lookup yields CDR1 SGDLS and CDR2 YYNGEE. The CDR3 consists of 15 residues. CDR3 residues: CASSAGTATNEKLFF. CDR3 in DNA: TGTGCCAGCAGCGCCGGGACAGCAACTAATGAAAAACTGTTTTTT.

The chain carries TRBV5-1 and TRBJ1-1; a possible D gene is TRBD1 (6 bases). The germline gives CDR1 SGHRS, CDR2 YFSETQ. The CDR3 contains 14 residues. V lost 5 bases and J lost 1, with 12 bases in between. CDR3 in amino acids: CASRGGTGNTEAFF. The CDR3 nucleotides read TGCGCCAGCAGAGGGGGTACAGGGAACACTGAAGCTTTCTTT.

This rearrangement joins TRBV5-6 to TRBJ2-3; D is unresolved. Deletions cut 1 base from V and 4 bases from J, with 7 bases between. The CDR3 is made up of 13 amino acids. Looked up from germline, CDR1 is SGHDT and CDR2 is YYEEEE. The CDR3 region has the DNA TGTGCCAGCAGCTTGTCCTTGTCAGATACGCAGTATTTT. It encodes CASSLSLSDTQYF.

The rearrangement uses TRBV25-1 and TRBJ2-1; 9 nucleotides line up with TRBD1. This CDR3 has 18 amino acids. V lost 4 bases, J lost 10 bases, and 20 bases stayed unmatched. The germline CDR1 and CDR2 sequences are MGHDK and SYGVNS. CDR3 region: CASSATTFPGQGHHEQFF. DNA for the CDR3: TGTGCCAGCAGTGCAACAACCTTCCCGGGACAGGGACATCACGAGCAGTTCTTC.

The V and J genes are TRBV20-1 and TRBJ2-1, with 7 bases identical to TRBD1. This CDR3 contains 9 residues. The germline V gene has CDR1 DFQATT and CDR2 SNEGSKA (reference sequence). CDR3 protein: CRAGGEQFF. The CDR3 DNA sequence: TGCAGGGCAGGGGGTGAGCAGTTCTTC.

This clone was picked up a small number of times. This chain joins TRBV4-1 and TRBJ1-1, with D uncertain. This CDR3 comprises 13 residues. Germline-derived CDR1 and CDR2 are MGHRA and YSYEKL. Deletions cut 1 base from V and 8 bases from J, with 11 bases between. The CDR3 sequence: CASSQAEGGEAFF. In DNA, the CDR3 is TGCGCCAGCAGCCAAGCGGAGGGCGGCGAAGCTTTCTTT.

This rearrangement joins TRBV10-3 to TRBJ2-1; 8 positions agree with TRBD2. Germline V gives CDR1 ENHRY, CDR2 SYGVKD. V shed 7 bases, J shed 6 bases, and the junction held 8 bases outside the gene matches. The CDR3 is 14 residues long. In DNA, the CDR3 is TGTGCCATCACGGCGGGGGGCTCTTTCAATGAGCAGTTCTTC. This translates into CAITAGGSFNEQFF.

This sequence joins TRBV28 and TRBJ1-5, with D possibly TRBD1 on 5 matching bases. Germline loops: CDR1 MDHEN, CDR2 SYDVKM. The ends were cut back, 3 bases at V and 6 bases at J, with 15 bases in the middle. The CDR3 loop spans 15 amino acids. The DNA of the CDR3 is TGTGCCAGCAGTTTTCGGTCAGGGAACGGTCAGCCCCAGCATTTT. It translates to CASSFRSGNGQPQHF.

The chain combines TRBV5-6 with TRBJ2-6; D possibly corresponds to TRBD1 (6 bases). The CDR3 runs 17 residues. Germline V CDR1 and CDR2: SGHDT, YYEEEE. Trimming removed 5 bases from V and 0 bases from J, with 15 bases in between. CDR3 DNA: TGTGCCAGCAGACTGGATCGGGACAACTCTGGGGCCAACGTCCTGACTTTC. Its protein product is CASRLDRDNSGANVLTF.

The rearrangement links TRBV28 to TRBJ1-1; weak D call: TRBD1 (6 bases). The CDR3 has 15 residues. Per the germline V gene, CDR1 is MDHEN and CDR2 is SYDVKM. Trimming removed 3 bases from V and 5 bases from J, with 16 bases in between. The CDR3 protein is CASSFIRGRRTEAFF. The CDR3 bases are TGTGCCAGCAGTTTTATCAGGGGAAGGAGAACTGAAGCTTTCTTT.

This chain links TRBV6-6 with TRBJ2-3, with D unresolved. The V end lost 0 bases, the J end lost 6 bases, and 7 bases lay between the germline ends. The length of the CDR3 is 13 residues. Germline assignment: CDR1 MNHNY and CDR2 SVGAGI (reference sequence). This chain's CDR3 is CASSYSTWDTQYF. Here the CDR3 DNA reads TGTGCCAGCAGTTACTCGACTTGGGATACGCAGTATTTT.

The J gene is TRBJ1-5, the V gene TRBV2; D is perhaps TRBD1 (5 bases). This CDR3 is built from 13 residues. Germline CDR1 and CDR2: SNHLY and FYNNEI. Between the trimmed V and J ends, which lost 6 bases and 11 bases, there was a span of 17 bases. CDR3 sequence: CASRAGCLASQHF. CDR3 coding DNA: TGTGCCAGCAGGGCAGGGTGCCTTGCGTCCCAGCATTTT.

The chain links TRBV14 to TRBJ1-2, with 8 bases identical to TRBD1. Germline V CDR1 and CDR2: SGHDN, FVKESK. J lost 2 bases, V lost 2 bases, and 13 bases had no gene match. This CDR3 has 18 amino acids. As DNA, the CDR3 is TGTGCCAGCAGCCAAAGGGTACTCGGACAGGGCAGGAACTATGGCTACACCTTC. Protein sequence: CASSQRVLGQGRNYGYTF. Full variable domain (missing parts from reference TRBV14 and TRBJ1-2): EAGVTQFPSHSVIEKGQTVTLRCDPISGHDNLYWYRRVMGKEIKFLLHFVKESKQDESGMPNNRFLAERTGGTYSTLKVQPAELEDSGVYFCASSQRVLGQGRNYGYTFGSGTRLTVV.

CDR3 sequence reads: CASSLDEVLSPPVEGYTF. The CDR3 DNA reads TGTGCCAGCAGCTTAGATGAGGTGTTGAGTCCCCCGGTGGAGGGCTACACCTTC. The V and J genes are TRBV7-6 and TRBJ1-2; D not resolved. Trimming shortened V by 1 base and J by 8 bases, and 26 bases separated the two germline ends. The CDR3 extends over 18 amino acids. Per germline, CDR1 SGHVS and CDR2 FNYEAQ.

J is TRBJ1-6 and V is TRBV27, with TRBD1 as a possible D gene (5 bases). CDR1 is MNHEY and CDR2 is SMNVEV in the germline V gene (reference sequence). This CDR3 has 15 amino acids. V gave up 2 bases and J gave up 7 bases, with 12 bases separating them. The CDR3 loop reads CASSLKIAGNSPLHF. CDR3 sequence (DNA): TGTGCCAGCAGTTTAAAGATAGCAGGGAATTCACCCCTCCACTTT.

The V gene is TRBV14, the J gene TRBJ1-3; D is uncertain. Germline loops: CDR1 SGHDN, CDR2 FVKESK. The CDR3 totals 11 residues. V shed 8 bases and J shed 0 bases, with 2 bases lying between them. CDR3 nucleotide sequence: TGTGCCAGCTACTCTGGAAACACCATATATTTT. Translating gives CASYSGNTIYF.

DNA of the CDR3: TGTGCCAGCAGCCCCGAGGCCAGGGGGTGGGGGACCTCCTACGAGCAGTACTTC. Residues: CASSPEARGWGTSYEQYF. This sequence joins TRBV9 and TRBJ2-7; 7 positions match TRBD1. The trim removed 4 bases at V and 0 bases at J, leaving 16 bases unmatched. This CDR3 contains 18 residues. Germline V gene lookup returns CDR1 SGDLS and CDR2 YYNGEE.

The chain recombines TRBV30 with TRBJ2-3; no firm D call. The ends were cut back, 0 bases at V and 0 bases at J, with 7 bases in the middle. The germline V gene encodes CDR1 GTSNPN and CDR2 SVGIG (reference sequence). CDR3 size: 14 residues. The CDR3 DNA is TGTGCCTGGAGTGTATCCGGGAGCACAGATACGCAGTATTTT. Its translation: CAWSVSGSTDTQYF.

J is TRBJ2-7 and V is TRBV19; 7 nucleotides match TRBD1. The germline CDR1 and CDR2 sequences are LNHDA and SQIVND (reference sequence). This CDR3 comprises 16 residues. V lost 0 bases to trimming and J lost 0 bases; unmatched junction nucleotides: 5. Here the CDR3 DNA reads TGTGCCAGTAGTATAGATGGGGGACAGTCCTCCTACGAGCAGTACTTC. The encoded protein is CASSIDGGQSSYEQYF.

The chain links TRBV14 to TRBJ2-1, with D maybe TRBD2 (7 bases). Germline CDR1 is SGHDN and CDR2 is FVKESK. Trimming removed 0 bases at V and 5 bases at J, with 11 bases between. The length of the CDR3 is 15 residues. DNA for the CDR3: TGTGCCAGCAGCCAAGAAAGGGGGGGCAACAATGAGCAGTTCTTC. Translated: CASSQERGGNNEQFF.

The gene calls are TRBV15 and TRBJ1-3; 9 bases are a match to TRBD1. Germline loops: CDR1 LNHNV, CDR2 YYDKDF (reference sequence). V was pared by 0 bases and J by 8 bases, with 5 bases of the junction left unmatched. This CDR3 has 15 amino acids. In nucleotides, the CDR3 is TGTGCCACCAGCAGAGATAAGGGACAGGGTTACACCATATATTTT. Its translation is CATSRDKGQGYTIYF. Based on the CDR3 plus reference TRBV15 and TRBJ1-3, the full variable domain is DAMVIQNPRYQVTQFGKPVTLSCSQTLNHNVMYWYQQKSSQAPKLLFHYYDKDFNNEADTPDNFQSRRPNTSFCFLDIRSPGLGDTAMYLCATSRDKGQGYTIYFGEGSWLTVV.

The chain carries TRBV28 and TRBJ2-3, with 13 bases aligning to TRBD2. The V gene's germline CDR1 is MDHEN and CDR2 SYDVKM. V lost 5 bases and J lost 2; bases outside the gene matches: 4. The CDR3 runs 16 residues. CDR3 amino acids: CASSIGLAGVTDTQYF. Here the CDR3 DNA reads TGTGCCAGCAGTATCGGACTAGCGGGGGTCACAGATACGCAGTATTTT.

This clone showed up just once. The chain couples TRBV28 to TRBJ2-3; tentative D call: TRBD1 (5 bases). Germline values: CDR1 MDHEN, CDR2 SYDVKM. Trimming stripped 3 bases from V and 4 bases from J, with 11 bases between. The CDR3 spans 14 residues. CDR3 loop: CASSLQGQADTQYF. The CDR3 nucleotides read TGTGCCAGCAGTTTGCAGGGCCAGGCAGATACGCAGTATTTT.

Regarding this clone: Distinct nucleotide sequences in the sample also encode this CDR3. The chain recombines TRBV5-1 with TRBJ2-7, with D hard to call. This CDR3 is 13 amino acids long. CDR1 and CDR2 from the germline V gene are SGHRS and YFSETQ. V was shortened by 0 bases and J by 2 bases, with 6 bases between the two germline ends. CDR3 region: CASSLGAPYEQYF. CDR3 coding DNA: TGCGCCAGCAGCTTGGGGGCCCCCTACGAGCAGTACTTC.

The chain joins TRBV20-1 to TRBJ2-7, with a weak D call TRBD2 (5 bases). V gave up 5 bases and J gave up 6 bases, with 11 bases separating them. The CDR3 consists of 11 residues. Germline V gives CDR1 DFQATT, CDR2 SNEGSKA (reference sequence). The CDR3 nucleotides read TGCAGTGCTCAGGACTCATCCGAGCAGTACTTC. Encoded protein: CSAQDSSEQYF.